This entry describes one T cell receptor (beta chain). Its antigen is unknown. Amplification from RNA transcripts yielded the TCR beta CDR3 regions. Second-round multiplex PCR followed a first-round RT-PCR using HTBI primers. TCRdb re-called the multiplex PCR reads through MiXCR, storing one row per CDR3 protein. The table has 620,000 or so distinct CDR3 sequences, 22% seen once. The sample originates from a study of Graves' ophthalmopathy and Graves' hyperthyroidism. Study results and caveats: For separating ophthalmopathy from stable hyperthyroidism, a 13-signature model gave under 90% sensitivity and about 82% specificity.

The V end lost 5 bases, the J end lost 10 bases, and 20 bases lay between the germline ends. The CDR3 has 13 amino acids. The V gene's germline CDR1 is DFQATT and CDR2 SNEGSKA (reference sequence). This receptor was identified in a woman aged 18-29 years with stable Graves' hyperthyroidism. Some clones in this sample may be carry-over from other donors' samples. Sequencing was carried out using peripheral blood. The chain joins TRBV20-1 to TRBJ1-1; the D is unclear. The chain's CDR3 is CSAARTEKSGAFF. The CDR3 nucleotides read TGCAGTGCTGCCAGGACCGAAAAGTCTGGAGCTTTCTTT.